This TCR beta chain was recorded in a study of blood T cell repertoires in COVID-19 (TCRdb year 2020). Regarding the research as a whole: Samples from collaborators originated in the United States, Italy and Spain and spanned both the acute and convalescent phases of COVID-19. The prospective study material was composed of cDNA or gDNA derived from T cells, B-cell-depleted T cells, or PBMCs. Subjects who had been exposed to COVID-19, were actively infected with it, or had recovered from it provided the deeply sampled blood TCRbeta repertoires that made up the dataset. The repertoires were released in a freely available public database intended as a resource for research on the immune response to SARS-CoV-2. Samples were obtained from the ongoing ImmuneRACE study (first 160 participants) and from roughly 1,300 subjects provided by 6 global collaborators. The sample metadata nearly always contained a de-identified subject ID, COVID-19 status, age in years and sex. Where available, HLA class I and class II types were obtained from metadata supplied by the sample provider rather than from assay-based typing. Overall results and qualifications from the work: The quantity of clinical and demographic metadata differed by source and by participant and was supplied without curation.

Regarding this clone: Its recognized antigen is unknown. Base qualities are not provided; no much larger clone lies one nucleotide away.

The immunoSEQ Assay, a bias-controlled multiplex PCR, was used to amplify TCRbeta CDR3 regions from genomic DNA. Per the authors' processing: The number of nucleated cells in each sample was estimated by amplification of reference gene primers within the assay. To quantify the absolute abundance of each unique TCRbeta CDR3 rearrangement, sequence reads were collapsed and filtered. For each sample, productive Simpson clonality was calculated as the square root of Simpson's diversity index over productive rearrangements. Drawn from immuneACCESS, this table holds only the in-frame rearrangements with V and J called that TCRdb kept. Clones are partly lost; checked studies trace under half to an unresolved V gene and leave the rest unexplained. Clone size and the V and J calls come from that table; the DNA yielded D and trimming. In all, the sample holds about 150,000 clones, and about nine tenths of those were seen once. The ten largest account for about 2% of the sample.

CDR1 and CDR2, looked up from the germline V gene (reference sequence), are LNHNV and YYDKDF. The CDR3 measures 14 amino acids from cysteine to phenylalanine. Here the CDR3 DNA is all that survives: 42 bases in frame from base 1. The junction shows trimming of 2 bases on V and 4 bases on J, plus 11 bases between the germline ends. Whole blood was collected in K2EDTA tubes by collaborating institutions according to the institutions' own protocols. For TCRbeta analysis, collaborators shipped samples as frozen whole blood, isolated PBMCs, or DNA extracted from either of those sample types. This sequence uses TRBV15 and TRBJ1-2; the D gene cannot be resolved reliably. Sample: peripheral blood. This receptor was obtained from a human donor in a cohort sampled during active COVID-19. The CDR3 in this case is CATSRPQQSYGYTF. Read as DNA, the sequence is TGTGCCACCAGCAGACCGCAACAATCCTATGGCTACACCTTC.